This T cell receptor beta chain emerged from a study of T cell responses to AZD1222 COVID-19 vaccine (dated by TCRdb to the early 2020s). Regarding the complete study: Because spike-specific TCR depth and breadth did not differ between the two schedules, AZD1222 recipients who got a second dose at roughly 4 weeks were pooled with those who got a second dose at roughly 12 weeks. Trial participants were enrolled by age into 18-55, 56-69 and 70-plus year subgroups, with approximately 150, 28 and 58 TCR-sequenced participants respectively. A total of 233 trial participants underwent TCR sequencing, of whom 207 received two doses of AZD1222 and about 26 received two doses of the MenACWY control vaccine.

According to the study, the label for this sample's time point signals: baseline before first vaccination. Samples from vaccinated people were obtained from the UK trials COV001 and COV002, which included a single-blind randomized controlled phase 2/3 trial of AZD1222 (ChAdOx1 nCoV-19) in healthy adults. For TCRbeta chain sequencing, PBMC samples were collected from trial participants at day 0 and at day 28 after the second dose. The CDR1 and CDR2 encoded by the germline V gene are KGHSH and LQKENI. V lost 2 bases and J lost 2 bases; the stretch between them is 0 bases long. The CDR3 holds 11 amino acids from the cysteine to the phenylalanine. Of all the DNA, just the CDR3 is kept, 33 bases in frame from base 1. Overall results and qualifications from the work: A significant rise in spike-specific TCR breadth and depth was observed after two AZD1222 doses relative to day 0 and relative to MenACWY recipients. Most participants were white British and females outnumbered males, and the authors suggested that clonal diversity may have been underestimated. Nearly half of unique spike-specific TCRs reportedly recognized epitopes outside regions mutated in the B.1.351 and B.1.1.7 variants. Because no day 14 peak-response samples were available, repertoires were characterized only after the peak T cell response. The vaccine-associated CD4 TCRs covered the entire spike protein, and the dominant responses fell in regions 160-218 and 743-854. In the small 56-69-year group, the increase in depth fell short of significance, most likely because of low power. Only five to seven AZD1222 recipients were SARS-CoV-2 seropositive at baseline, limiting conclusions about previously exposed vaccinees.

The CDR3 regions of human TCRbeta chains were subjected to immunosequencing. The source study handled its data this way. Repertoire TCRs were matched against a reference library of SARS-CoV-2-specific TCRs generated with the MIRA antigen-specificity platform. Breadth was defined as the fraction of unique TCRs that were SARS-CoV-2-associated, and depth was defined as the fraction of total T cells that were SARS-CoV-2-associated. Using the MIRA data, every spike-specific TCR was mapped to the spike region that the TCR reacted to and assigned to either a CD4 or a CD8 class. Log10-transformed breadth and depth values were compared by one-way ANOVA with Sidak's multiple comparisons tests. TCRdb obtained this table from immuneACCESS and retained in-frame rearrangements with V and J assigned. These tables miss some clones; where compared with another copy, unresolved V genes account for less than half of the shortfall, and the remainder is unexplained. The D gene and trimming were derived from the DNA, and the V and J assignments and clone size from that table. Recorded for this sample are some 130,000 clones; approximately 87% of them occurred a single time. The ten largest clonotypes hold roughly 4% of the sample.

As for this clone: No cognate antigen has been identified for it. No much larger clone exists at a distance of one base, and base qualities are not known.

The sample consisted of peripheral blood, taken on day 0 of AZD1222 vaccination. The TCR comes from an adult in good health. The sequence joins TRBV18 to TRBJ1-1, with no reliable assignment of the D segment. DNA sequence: TGTGCCAGCTCACCAAACACTGAAGCTTTCTTT. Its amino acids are CASSPNTEAFF.